These T cell receptor beta chains were read from a single sample in a study of vaccination effects on CD4 cells after COVID-19. Generated by immunoSEQ multiplex PCR, the TCRdb table keeps only in-frame clones and is missing some. The repertoire has tens of thousands of clones, approximately 72% of them found once; the top ten carry around 9.6%. Their target antigens are unknown. The sample here was CD4+ T cells from PBMCs cultured with HCoV-NL63 spike peptides, taken after COVID-19 vaccination. The receptor set was obtained from a human donor who received a COVID-19 vaccine. CDR3s leave out the opening cysteine and the closing phenylalanine or tryptophan.

TRBJ2-5 TRBV5-6 ASSPTLRGLRETQY
TRBJ2-3 TRBV13 ASSPGLAGGGDTQY
TRBJ1-1 TRBV5-1 ASSGPDRDGTEAF
TRBJ1-6 TRBV9 ASSVGERAPLH
TRBJ2-7 TRBV3-1/TRBV3-2 ASSQARAEQY
TRBJ2-7 TRBV5-1 ASSLGGQGNYEQY
TRBJ2-7 TRBV14 ASSQPTGTGGQQY
TRBJ2-7 TRBV7-9 ASSLVHYEQY
TRBJ2-2 TRBV10-3 AISAGQGGTGELF
TRBJ2-3 TRBV5-1 ASSSGLAGGLGTDTQY
TRBJ2-3 TRBV6-5 ASSNPRLAIDTQY
TRBJ1-5 TRBV6-5 ASSHEGVSNQPQH
TRBJ2-4 TRBV10-1 ASSSGLNIQY
TRBJ2-1 TRBV27 ASTWTGSKISYNEQF
TRBJ1-2 TRBV4-1 ASSHFLPREGVGYT
TRBJ2-6 TRBV30 AWRSVSGANVLT
TRBJ2-5 TRBV4-1 ASSQDGSAGWDTQY
TRBJ2-1 TRBV24-1 ATSDRNLDEQF
TRBJ1-1 TRBV18 ASSPPGSPEAF
TRBJ1-5 TRBV4-1 ASSQAGDQPQH
TRBJ2-1 TRBV27 ASSRGIGVSSSYNEQF
TRBJ2-3 TRBV11-3 ASSFGGITDTQY
TRBJ2-7 TRBV19 ASSIGTSGALYEQY
TRBJ1-1 TRBV6-6 ASSYSRGNTEAF
TRBJ2-7 TRBV10-2 ASSESKGTSHEQY
TRBJ1-5 TRBV5-1 ASSSGINQPQH
TRBJ2-3 TRBV3-1/TRBV3-2 ASSPSSGGAGDTQY
TRBJ1-3 TRBV10-2 ASSEWNRGSLSGNTIY
TRBJ1-6 TRBV18 ASSLTGSNSPLH
TRBJ2-5 TRBV4-1 ASSQVSGTQY
TRBJ2-3 TRBV12-3/TRBV12-4 ASSLGAQY
TRBJ1-1 TRBV7-9 ASSSQGGLTEAF
TRBJ1-4 TRBV12-3/TRBV12-4 ASSLREKLF
TRBJ1-2 TRBV2 ASSRRGLGYGYT
TRBJ2-3 TRBV19 ASSPASGGGYTQY
TRBJ2-3 TRBV5-1 ASSPRQGAPTDTQY
TRBJ1-6 TRBV12-3/TRBV12-4 ASGGQGNSPLH
TRBJ2-3 TRBV5-4 ASSLERRTDTQY
TRBJ2-7 TRBV6-5 ASSYSTGFDYEQY
TRBJ2-1 TRBV7-7 ASSSGRTIAYNEQF
TRBJ2-3 TRBV10-1 ASSEDLAGGTDTQY
TRBJ1-1 TRBV19 ASSISIVTEAF
TRBJ1-1 TRBV2 ASSEDTEAF
TRBJ2-7 TRBV3-1/TRBV3-2 ASSQETLAGVYEQY
TRBJ2-1 TRBV7-9 ASSLSWGNEQF
TRBJ2-7 TRBV5-1 ASSLGRRSWDEQY
TRBJ2-5 TRBV2 ASSTETQY
TRBJ2-4 TRBV12-3/TRBV12-4 ASSDNDDIQY
TRBJ2-3 TRBV4-2 ASSQDRGRRADTQY
TRBJ2-5 TRBV5-1 ASSYTGLAESTQY